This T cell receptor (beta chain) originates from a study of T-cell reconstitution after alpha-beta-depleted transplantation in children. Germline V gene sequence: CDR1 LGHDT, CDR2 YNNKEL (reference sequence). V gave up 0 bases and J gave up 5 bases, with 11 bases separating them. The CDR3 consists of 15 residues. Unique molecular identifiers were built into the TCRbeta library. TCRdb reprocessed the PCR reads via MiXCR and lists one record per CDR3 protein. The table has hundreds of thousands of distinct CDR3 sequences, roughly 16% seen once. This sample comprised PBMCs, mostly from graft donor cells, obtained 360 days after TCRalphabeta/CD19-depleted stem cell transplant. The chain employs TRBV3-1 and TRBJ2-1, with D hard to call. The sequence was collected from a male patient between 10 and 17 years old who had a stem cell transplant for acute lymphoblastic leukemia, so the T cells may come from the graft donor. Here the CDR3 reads CASSQDVWVHNEQFF. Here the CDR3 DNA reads TGTGCCAGCAGCCAAGATGTGTGGGTTCACAATGAGCAGTTCTTC.